This TCR beta chain was obtained from a study of OX40 agonist ivuxolimab in advanced cancers. Study-wide findings and caveats: Expanded clones were, on average, more numerous in CD8+ T cells than in CD4+.

Comments on this clone: Its specificity is unknown.

Clones were read by immunoSEQ multiplex PCR, and TCRdb kept only the in-frame ones, dropping some. The table lists over 55,000 clones, roughly 77% of them singletons. The sample in question was CD4+ or CD8+ T cells sorted from blood, obtained in a trial of the OX40 agonist ivuxolimab. The clonotype originates from an adult with an advanced solid tumor such as melanoma, head and neck, liver or kidney cancer.

DNA of the CDR3: TGTGCCTGGAGTCTACAGGGAACGCAAGAGACCCAGTACTTC. Translation: CAWSLQGTQETQYF. J is TRBJ2-5 and V is TRBV30, with TRBD1 as a possible D gene (6 bases). Germline V gene lookup returns CDR1 GTSNPN and CDR2 SVGIG (reference sequence). The CDR3 totals 14 residues. The V and J ends lost 2 bases and 2 bases respectively, with 12 bases between them.